The entry that follows covers one TCR beta chain sequence. The antigen is not known. The data were obtained in a study of PD-1 blockade in classical Hodgkin lymphoma. Trimming pared 0 bases from V and 6 bases from J, leaving 16 bases between. This CDR3 region has 15 residues. In germline, CDR1 is SGHKS, CDR2 YYEKEE (reference sequence). Libraries were prepared by immunoSEQ multiplex PCR; TCRdb keeps only in-frame clonotypes and omits some of them. Among about 97,000 clones listed, approximately 83% were seen once. Overall study findings and caveats: When set against healthy donors, newly diagnosed patients were reported to show lower baseline TCR diversity.

Patients all relapsed after autologous stem cell transplantation, and there was variation in brentuximab vedotin exposure. Specimen: peripheral blood mononuclear cells (PBMCs), collected at baseline. This receptor was identified in a human donor with classical Hodgkin lymphoma. The chain joins TRBV5-5 to TRBJ2-7; TRBD2 is a possible D gene (6 bases). CDR3 loop: CASSLATGGVAEQYF. The CDR3 DNA sequence: TGTGCCAGCAGCTTGGCCACTGGCGGGGTAGCCGAGCAGTACTTC.